These T cell receptor beta chains were read from a single sample in a study of T cell repertoires in cytomegalovirus infection. Using its own MiXCR run on the reads, TCRdb lists one record per CDR3 protein. The sample shows 680,000 or so distinct CDR3 sequences, approximately 34% of them seen only once. Sequencing input: PBMCs. The source of these receptors is a human donor in good health (CMV status not recorded). Some clones in this sample may be carry-over from other donors' samples. Both conserved end residues are part of each CDR3. D genes are given only for firm matches. A clone size is listed for some rows: how often the clone was seen (once, few, many), or a class if it is expanded.

V gene: TRBV19; clone size: many; D gene: NA; J gene: TRBJ1-3; CDR3 DNA: TGTGCCAGTAGTCGGACGGGGGGTACCTCTGGAAACACCATATATTTT; CDR3 protein: CASSRTGGTSGNTIYF
V gene: TRBV7-2; clone size: few; D gene: TRBD1; J gene: TRBJ1-3; CDR3 DNA: TGTGCCAGCAGCTTATATACAGGGGGCTCTGGAAACACCATATATTTT; CDR3 protein: CASSLYTGGSGNTIYF
V gene: TRBV7-2; clone size: few; D gene: TRBD2; J gene: TRBJ2-1; CDR3 DNA: TGTGCCAGCAGGGCGGGGGGCACGGACAATGAGCAGTTCTTC; CDR3 protein: CASRAGGTDNEQFF
V gene: TRBV27; clone size: NA; D gene: NA; J gene: TRBJ2-1; CDR3 DNA: TGTGCCAGCAGTTTGCAGTTGCAGAGCTCCGACAATGAGCAGTTCTTC; CDR3 protein: CASSLQLQSSDNEQFF
V gene: TRBV9; clone size: NA; D gene: TRBD1; J gene: TRBJ1-1; CDR3 DNA: TGTGCCAGCAGCGCCCGAGGACAGGGGGCGTACACTGAAGCTTTCTTT; CDR3 protein: CASSARGQGAYTEAFF
V gene: TRBV6-1; clone size: few; D gene: TRBD2; J gene: TRBJ2-1; CDR3 DNA: TGTGCCAGCAGTGAACGAGCGGGACTAGCGGGGTCCTACAATGAGCAGTTCTTC; CDR3 protein: CASSERAGLAGSYNEQFF
V gene: TRBV7-9; clone size: few; D gene: NA; J gene: TRBJ2-7; CDR3 DNA: TGTGCCAGCAGCTTAGTGGCGGCCCCCTACGAGCAGTACTTC; CDR3 protein: CASSLVAAPYEQYF
V gene: TRBV6-6; clone size: few; D gene: TRBD1; J gene: TRBJ1-3; CDR3 DNA: TGTGCCAGCAGTTACTCGACAGGGATCGGAAACACCATATATTTT; CDR3 protein: CASSYSTGIGNTIYF
V gene: TRBV28; clone size: NA; D gene: TRBD1; J gene: TRBJ2-5; CDR3 DNA: TGTGCCAGCAGTTCGGGGACAGGGGGCCCCTTCCGCCCCCCGTACTTC; CDR3 protein: CASSSGTGGPFRPPYF
V gene: TRBV3-1; clone size: NA; D gene: NA; J gene: TRBJ1-2; CDR3 DNA: TGTGCCAGCAGCCCGGAAGCTAACTATGGCTACACCTTC; CDR3 protein: CASSPEANYGYTF
V gene: TRBV28; clone size: NA; D gene: NA; J gene: TRBJ1-4; CDR3 DNA: TGTGCCAGCAGCCCACATGATAACCGGAAGGGAAAACTGTTTTTT; CDR3 protein: CASSPHDNRKGKLFF
V gene: TRBV5-1; clone size: NA; D gene: TRBD2; J gene: TRBJ2-3; CDR3 DNA: TGCGCCAGCAGCTCCCGGGACTACGACACAGATACGCAGTATTTT; CDR3 protein: CASSSRDYDTDTQYF
V gene: TRBV7-4; clone size: few; D gene: NA; J gene: TRBJ2-7; CDR3 DNA: TGTGCCAGCTTCCAGGGTACCCCCCCCTACGAGCAGTACTTC; CDR3 protein: CASFQGTPPYEQYF
V gene: TRBV7-6; clone size: few; D gene: NA; J gene: TRBJ2-3; CDR3 DNA: TGTGCCAGCAGCCGCACCCCTAGCACAGATACGCAGTATTTT; CDR3 protein: CASSRTPSTDTQYF
V gene: TRBV7-8; clone size: NA; D gene: NA; J gene: TRBJ1-6; CDR3 DNA: TGTGCCAGCAGCTTAGCCGTAAAACAGGGAAGAGGCTCCTATAATTCACCCCTCCACTTT; CDR3 protein: CASSLAVKQGRGSYNSPLHF
V gene: TRBV9; clone size: NA; D gene: NA; J gene: TRBJ1-1; CDR3 DNA: TGTGCCAGCAGCGTACTACACATGAACACTGAAGCTTTCTTT; CDR3 protein: CASSVLHMNTEAFF
V gene: TRBV24-1; clone size: NA; D gene: NA; J gene: TRBJ1-1; CDR3 DNA: TGTGCCACCAGTGATGGGACAAGTATAGCCACTGAAGCTTTCTTT; CDR3 protein: CATSDGTSIATEAFF
V gene: TRBV7-2; clone size: NA; D gene: NA; J gene: TRBJ2-7; CDR3 DNA: TGTGCCAGCAGCTCGGCAAGCCGGGGGGCACCCTACGAGCAGTACTTC; CDR3 protein: CASSSASRGAPYEQYF
V gene: TRBV10-3; clone size: NA; D gene: NA; J gene: TRBJ1-4; CDR3 DNA: TGTGCCATCAGTGAGGGGGAGATTAATGAAAAACTGTTTTTT; CDR3 protein: CAISEGEINEKLFF
V gene: TRBV4-1; clone size: few; D gene: TRBD1; J gene: TRBJ2-7; CDR3 DNA: TGCGCCAGCAGCCAAGGGACAGGGGGCCGCTACCGTTACGAGCAGTACTTC; CDR3 protein: CASSQGTGGRYRYEQYF
V gene: TRBV6-1; clone size: once; D gene: NA; J gene: TRBJ1-5; CDR3 DNA: TGTGCCAGCAGTGATCGACACCGGAATCAGCCCCAGCATTTT; CDR3 protein: CASSDRHRNQPQHF
V gene: TRBV7-9; clone size: few; D gene: TRBD1; J gene: TRBJ2-1; CDR3 DNA: TGTGCCAGCAGCTCACGAGGACAGGGGTATGAGCAGTTCTTC; CDR3 protein: CASSSRGQGYEQFF